The 17 T cell receptor beta chains below come from one sample, sequenced in a study of blood T cell repertoires in COVID-19 (dated by TCRdb to the early 2020s). Libraries were constructed by the immunoSEQ multiplex PCR assay. Held by TCRdb, this immuneACCESS table contains in-frame sequences only and omits some clones. Under half of the omission traces to an unresolved V gene where checked; the cause of the rest is unknown. A total of 30,000 to 35,000 clones appear in this sample, around 80% of them only once. About 14% of the sample lies in the top ten. Sequencing used peripheral blood. The receptors stem from a man older than 75 with active or convalescent COVID-19.

This sequence joins TRBV4-3 and TRBJ1-5; no clear D. The germline CDR1 and CDR2 sequences are LGHNA and YSLEER. This CDR3 has 15 amino acids. Trimming left V 5 bases short and J 0 bases short, with 11 bases between. This chain's CDR3 is CASSKESYSNQPQHF. The CDR3 DNA is TGCGCCAGCAGCAAGGAGAGTTATAGCAATCAGCCCCAGCATTTT.

The sample holds a few counts of this clone. The V and J genes are TRBV6-5 and TRBJ2-2; D call uncertain. Per the germline V gene, CDR1 is MNHEY and CDR2 is SVGAGI. The ends were cut back, 2 bases at V and 5 bases at J, with 6 bases in the middle. The CDR3 is made up of 13 amino acids. CDR3 in DNA: TGTGCCAGCAGTTACCGTATGACCGGGGAGCTGTTTTTT. This sequence encodes CASSYRMTGELFF.

V is TRBV27 and J is TRBJ1-2; 8 positions match TRBD1. CDR3 length: 18 residues. Germline V gives CDR1 MNHEY, CDR2 SMNVEV (reference sequence). V lost 5 bases to trimming and J lost 5 bases; unmatched junction nucleotides: 19. In DNA, the CDR3 is TGTGCCAGCAGTGCCTGGCGGGACAGGAGTGCTATTCCTTATGGCTACACCTTC. It encodes CASSAWRDRSAIPYGYTF.

The genes are TRBV4-1 and TRBJ2-7; D remains unclear. Germline values: CDR1 MGHRA, CDR2 YSYEKL. The CDR3 loop spans 19 amino acids. V was clipped by 0 bases and J by 2 bases, with 23 bases between them. In DNA, the CDR3 is TGCGCCAGCAGCCAAGATGCCCCTAGTATTCTTCCTCACCCCTACGAGCAGTACTTC. This translates into CASSQDAPSILPHPYEQYF.

CDR3 sequence reads: CASSYQGNTDTQYF. The CDR3 region has the DNA TGTGCCAGCAGTTACCAGGGAAACACAGATACGCAGTATTTT. The chain employs TRBV6-6 and TRBJ2-3; the D gene is possibly TRBD1 (5 bases). Germline CDR1 MNHNY, CDR2 SVGAGI (reference sequence). The CDR3 covers 14 residues. Trimming took off 2 bases at V and 2 bases at J, with 8 bases between the two ends.

This chain connects TRBV7-5 to TRBJ1-1. TRBV7-5 is annotated as a pseudogene. The CDR3 extends over 14 amino acids. The DNA for the CDR3 is TGTGTCAGAAGCCCGGTGCCCCGGGACACTGAAGCTTTCTTT. Translating it yields CVRSPVPRDTEAFF.

The chain uses TRBV11-3 and TRBJ2-1; D might be TRBD1 (6 bases). V dropped 6 bases and J dropped 9 bases, with 21 bases sitting between them. The CDR3 is 15 residues long. Germline CDR1 reads SGHNT; CDR2 reads YENEEA. CDR3 in DNA: TGTGCCAGCAGATATACTACCAGGGGTTATGGTGAGCAGTTCTTC. This encodes CASRYTTRGYGEQFF.

The V gene is TRBV18, the J gene TRBJ2-1, with TRBD2 identical over 13 bases. With V trimmed by 2 bases and J by 6 bases, 1 base remained unmatched. Germline CDR1 is KGHSH and CDR2 is LQKENI. The CDR3 has 15 residues. This chain's CDR3 is CASSPGLAGVNEQFF. The DNA of the CDR3 is TGTGCCAGCTCACCAGGACTAGCGGGGGTCAATGAGCAGTTCTTC.

This chain uses TRBV10-1 with TRBJ2-1; the match to TRBD2 covers 7 bases. The CDR3 contains 16 residues. Germline V gene data show CDR1 as WNHNN and CDR2 as SYGVQD (reference sequence). The junction had 9 bases not matched to a gene; V was cut back by 6 bases and J by 1 base. The CDR3 spells CASSEYRDYSYNEQFF. The CDR3 bases are TGCGCCAGCAGCGAATACCGGGACTATTCCTACAATGAGCAGTTCTTC.

The J gene is TRBJ2-5, the V gene TRBV3-1 (or the pseudogene TRBV3-2); D unclear. The CDR3 covers 20 residues. In germline, CDR1 is LGHDT, CDR2 YNNKEL (reference sequence). V lost 0 bases to trimming and J lost 3 bases, with 26 bases between them. The CDR3 loop is CASSQDLAGVYERDKETQYF. The CDR3 DNA reads TGTGCCAGCAGCCAAGATTTGGCAGGCGTGTATGAACGTGATAAAGAGACCCAGTACTTC.

The chain joins TRBV6-1 to TRBJ1-1, with 7 bases that match TRBD1. Germline trimming cut 7 bases from V and 4 bases from J; bases unmatched to any gene: 6. The CDR3 runs 13 residues. The V gene's germline CDR1 is MNHNS and CDR2 SASEGT. The CDR3 sequence is CASIGSGGTEAFF. The CDR3, as DNA: TGTGCCAGCATTGGGTCAGGGGGCACTGAAGCTTTCTTT.

The chain combines TRBV5-1 with TRBJ2-2; D remains unclear. CDR3 length: 14 residues. CDR1 and CDR2 from the germline V gene are SGHRS and YFSETQ. Trimming stripped 6 bases from V and 1 base from J, with 10 bases between. CDR3 loop: CASTPGGNTGELFF. The CDR3 nucleotides are TGCGCCAGCACCCCCGGCGGGAACACCGGGGAGCTGTTTTTT.

For the CDR3, the DNA is TGCGCCAGCAGCTTGGTTCCAGGGAGCACAGATACGCAGTATTTT. Its translation is CASSLVPGSTDTQYF. The genes are TRBV5-1 and TRBJ2-3, with D possibly being TRBD1 (5 bases). Trimming removed 0 bases at V and 0 bases at J, with 8 bases between. Germline CDR1 SGHRS, CDR2 YFSETQ. CDR3 length equals 15 residues.

This clone was seen a handful of times. This chain links TRBV9 with TRBJ2-7; D is unresolved. The ends were cut back, 4 bases at V and 6 bases at J, with 17 bases in the middle. The CDR3 loop spans 14 amino acids. Germline CDR1 SGDLS, CDR2 YYNGEE. CDR3: CASSPSFGNAEQYF. As DNA, the CDR3 is TGTGCCAGCAGCCCGAGTTTTGGTAATGCCGAGCAGTACTTC.

V gene TRBV30 combines with J gene TRBJ2-1; 11 bases map to TRBD1. V shed 8 bases and J 8 bases; nucleotides not matched to a gene: 2. This CDR3 is 11 amino acids long. From germline, CDR1 is GTSNPN and CDR2 SVGIG (reference sequence). The CDR3 DNA sequence: TGTGCCGGACAGGGGGCGTATGAGCAGTTCTTC. Amino acid sequence: CAGQGAYEQFF. Full variable domain (missing parts from reference TRBV30 and TRBJ2-1): SQTIHQWPATLVQPVGSPLSLECTVEGTSNPNLYWYRQAAGRGLQLLFYSVGIGQISSEVPQNLSASRPQDRQFILSSKKLLLSDSGFYLCAGQGAYEQFFGPGTRLTVL.

V is TRBV6-6 and J is TRBJ1-6; tentatively, D is TRBD1 (5 bases). V lost 2 bases, J lost 9 bases, and 17 bases lay in between. Germline CDR1 MNHNY, CDR2 SVGAGI (reference sequence). This CDR3 is built from 16 residues. The CDR3 loop is CASSYESAVGGSPLHF. CDR3 DNA sequence: TGTGCCAGCAGTTACGAGTCGGCAGTGGGGGGTTCACCCCTCCACTTT.

V gene TRBV11-2 combines with J gene TRBJ2-7; D ambiguous. The CDR3 extends over 14 amino acids. Trimming took off 5 bases at V and 0 bases at J, with 11 bases between the two ends. Germline V gene data show CDR1 as SGHAT and CDR2 as FQNNGV. This CDR3 is CASSVSLSSYEQYF. As DNA, the CDR3 is TGTGCCAGCAGCGTCTCGCTGAGCTCCTACGAGCAGTACTTC.